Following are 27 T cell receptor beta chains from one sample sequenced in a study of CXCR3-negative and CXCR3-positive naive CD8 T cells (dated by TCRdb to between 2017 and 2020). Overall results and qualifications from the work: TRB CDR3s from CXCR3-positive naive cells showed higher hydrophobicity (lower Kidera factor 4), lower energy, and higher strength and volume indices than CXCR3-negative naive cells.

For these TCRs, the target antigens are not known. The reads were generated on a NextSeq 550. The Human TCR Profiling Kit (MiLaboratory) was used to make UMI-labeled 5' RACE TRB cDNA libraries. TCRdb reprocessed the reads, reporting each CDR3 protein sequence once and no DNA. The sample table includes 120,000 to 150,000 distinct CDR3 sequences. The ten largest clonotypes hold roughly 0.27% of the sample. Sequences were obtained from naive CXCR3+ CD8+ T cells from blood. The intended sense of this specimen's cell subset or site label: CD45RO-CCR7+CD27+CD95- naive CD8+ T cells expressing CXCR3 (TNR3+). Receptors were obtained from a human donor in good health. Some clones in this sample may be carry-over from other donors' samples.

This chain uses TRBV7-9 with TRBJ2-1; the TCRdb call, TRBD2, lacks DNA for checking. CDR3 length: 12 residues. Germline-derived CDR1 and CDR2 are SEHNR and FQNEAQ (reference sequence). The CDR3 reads CASSLEAREQFF.

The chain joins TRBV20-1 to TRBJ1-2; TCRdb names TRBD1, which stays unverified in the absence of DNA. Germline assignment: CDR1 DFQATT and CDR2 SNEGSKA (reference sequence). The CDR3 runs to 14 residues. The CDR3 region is CSAANRDDLGGYTF.

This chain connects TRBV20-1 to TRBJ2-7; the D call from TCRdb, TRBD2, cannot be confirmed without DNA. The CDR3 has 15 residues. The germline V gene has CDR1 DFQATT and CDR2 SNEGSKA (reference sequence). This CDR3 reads CSADAGSTRLYEQYF.

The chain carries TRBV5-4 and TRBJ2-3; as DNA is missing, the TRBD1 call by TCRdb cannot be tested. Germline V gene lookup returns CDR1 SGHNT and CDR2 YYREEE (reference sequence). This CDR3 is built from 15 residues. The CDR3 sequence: CASSPFAGSRDTQYF.

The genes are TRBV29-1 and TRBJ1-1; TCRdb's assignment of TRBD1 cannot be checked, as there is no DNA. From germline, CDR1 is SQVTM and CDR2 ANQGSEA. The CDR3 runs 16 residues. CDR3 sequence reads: CSGRGLAARRSTEAFF.

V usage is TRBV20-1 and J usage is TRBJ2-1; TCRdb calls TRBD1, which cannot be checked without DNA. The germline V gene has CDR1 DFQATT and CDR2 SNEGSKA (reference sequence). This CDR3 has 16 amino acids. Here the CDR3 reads CSAGGALLTSYNEQFF.

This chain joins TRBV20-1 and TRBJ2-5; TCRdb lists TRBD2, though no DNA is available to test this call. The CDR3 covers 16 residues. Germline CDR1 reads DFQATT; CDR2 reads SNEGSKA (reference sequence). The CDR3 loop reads CSARGSSGDIQETQYF.

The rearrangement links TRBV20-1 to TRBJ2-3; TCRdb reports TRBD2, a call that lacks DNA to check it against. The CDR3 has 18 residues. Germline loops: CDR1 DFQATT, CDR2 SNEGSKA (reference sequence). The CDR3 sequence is CSARDLGGSFSLGDTQYF.

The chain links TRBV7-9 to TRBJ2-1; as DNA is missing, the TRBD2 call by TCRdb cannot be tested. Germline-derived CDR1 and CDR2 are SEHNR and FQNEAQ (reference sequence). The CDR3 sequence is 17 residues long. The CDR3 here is CASSSVEGGLSYNEQFF.

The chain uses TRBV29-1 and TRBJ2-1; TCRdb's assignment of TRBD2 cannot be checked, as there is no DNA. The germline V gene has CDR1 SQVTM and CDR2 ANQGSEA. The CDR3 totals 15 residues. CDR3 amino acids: CSVAIAGDAYNEQFF.

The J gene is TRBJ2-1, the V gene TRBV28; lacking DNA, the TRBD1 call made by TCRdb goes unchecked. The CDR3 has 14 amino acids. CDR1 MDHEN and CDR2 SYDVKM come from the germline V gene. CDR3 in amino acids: CASRLGTIYNEQFF.

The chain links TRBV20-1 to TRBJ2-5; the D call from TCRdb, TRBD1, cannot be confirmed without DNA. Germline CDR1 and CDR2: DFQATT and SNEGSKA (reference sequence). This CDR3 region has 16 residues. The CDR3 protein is CSARDHQGVDQETQYF.

The CDR3 protein is CSSSLAGSYEQYF. V gene TRBV29-1 combines with J gene TRBJ2-7. Germline V gene lookup returns CDR1 SQVTM and CDR2 ANQGSEA. This CDR3 region has 13 residues.

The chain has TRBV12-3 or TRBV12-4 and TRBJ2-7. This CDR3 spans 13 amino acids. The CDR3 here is CASSFATTYEQYF.

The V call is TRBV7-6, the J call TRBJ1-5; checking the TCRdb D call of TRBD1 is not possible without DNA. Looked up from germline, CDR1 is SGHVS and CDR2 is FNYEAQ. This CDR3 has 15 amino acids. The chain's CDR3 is CASSLGQGLYQPQHF.

CDR3 residues: CSVEDESGAPYEQYF. The J gene is TRBJ2-7, the V gene TRBV29-1. This CDR3 is built from 15 residues. CDR1 and CDR2 from the germline V gene are SQVTM and ANQGSEA.

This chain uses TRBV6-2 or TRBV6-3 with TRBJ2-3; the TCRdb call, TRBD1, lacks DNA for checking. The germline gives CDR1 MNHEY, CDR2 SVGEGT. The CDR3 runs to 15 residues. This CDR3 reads CASRPGTTARDTQYF.

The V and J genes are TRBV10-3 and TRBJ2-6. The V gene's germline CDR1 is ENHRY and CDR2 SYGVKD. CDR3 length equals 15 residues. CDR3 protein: CAISEMGSGANVLTF.

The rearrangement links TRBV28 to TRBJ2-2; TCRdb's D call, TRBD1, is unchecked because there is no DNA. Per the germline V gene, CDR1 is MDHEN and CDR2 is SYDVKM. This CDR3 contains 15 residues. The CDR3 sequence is CASSHRQVVTGELFF.

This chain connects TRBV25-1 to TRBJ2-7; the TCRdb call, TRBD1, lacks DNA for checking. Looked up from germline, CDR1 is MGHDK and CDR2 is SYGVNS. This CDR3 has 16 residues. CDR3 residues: CASSEGPGGAPYEQYF.

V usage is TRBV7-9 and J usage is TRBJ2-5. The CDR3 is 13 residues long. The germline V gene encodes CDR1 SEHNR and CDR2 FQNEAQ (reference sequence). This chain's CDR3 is CASSYWYQETQYF.

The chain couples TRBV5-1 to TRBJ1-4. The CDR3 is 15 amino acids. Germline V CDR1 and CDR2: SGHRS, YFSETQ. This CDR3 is CASSLLPATNEKLFF.

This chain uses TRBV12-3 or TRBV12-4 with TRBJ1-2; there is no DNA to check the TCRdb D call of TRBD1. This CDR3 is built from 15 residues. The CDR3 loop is CASSWGQTNNYGYTF.

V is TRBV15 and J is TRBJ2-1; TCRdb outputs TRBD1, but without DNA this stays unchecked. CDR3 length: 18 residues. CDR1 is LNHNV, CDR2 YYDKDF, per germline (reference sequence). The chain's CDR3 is CATSRDLRIGTEDNEQFF.

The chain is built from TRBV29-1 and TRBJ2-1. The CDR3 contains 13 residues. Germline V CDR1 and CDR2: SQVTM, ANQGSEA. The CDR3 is CSVDGELFNEQFF.

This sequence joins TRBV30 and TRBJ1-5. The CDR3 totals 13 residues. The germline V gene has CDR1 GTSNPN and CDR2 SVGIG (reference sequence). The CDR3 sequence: CACSLDGNQPQHF.

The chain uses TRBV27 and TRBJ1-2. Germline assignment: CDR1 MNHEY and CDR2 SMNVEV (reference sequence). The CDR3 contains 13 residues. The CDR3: CASSSDTNYGYTF.